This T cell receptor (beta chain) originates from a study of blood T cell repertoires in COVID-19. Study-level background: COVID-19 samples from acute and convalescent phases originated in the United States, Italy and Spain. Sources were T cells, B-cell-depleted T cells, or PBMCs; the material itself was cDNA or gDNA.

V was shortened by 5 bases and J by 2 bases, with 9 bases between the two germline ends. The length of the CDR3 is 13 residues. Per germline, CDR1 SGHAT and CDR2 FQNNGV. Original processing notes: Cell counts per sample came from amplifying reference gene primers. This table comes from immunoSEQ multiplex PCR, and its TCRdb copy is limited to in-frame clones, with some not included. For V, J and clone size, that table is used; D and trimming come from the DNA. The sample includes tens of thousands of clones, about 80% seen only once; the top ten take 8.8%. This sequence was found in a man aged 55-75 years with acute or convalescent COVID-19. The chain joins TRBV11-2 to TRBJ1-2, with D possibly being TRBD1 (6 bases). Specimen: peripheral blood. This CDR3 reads CASSPQGNYGYTF. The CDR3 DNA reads TGTGCCAGCAGCCCACAGGGAAACTATGGCTACACCTTC.